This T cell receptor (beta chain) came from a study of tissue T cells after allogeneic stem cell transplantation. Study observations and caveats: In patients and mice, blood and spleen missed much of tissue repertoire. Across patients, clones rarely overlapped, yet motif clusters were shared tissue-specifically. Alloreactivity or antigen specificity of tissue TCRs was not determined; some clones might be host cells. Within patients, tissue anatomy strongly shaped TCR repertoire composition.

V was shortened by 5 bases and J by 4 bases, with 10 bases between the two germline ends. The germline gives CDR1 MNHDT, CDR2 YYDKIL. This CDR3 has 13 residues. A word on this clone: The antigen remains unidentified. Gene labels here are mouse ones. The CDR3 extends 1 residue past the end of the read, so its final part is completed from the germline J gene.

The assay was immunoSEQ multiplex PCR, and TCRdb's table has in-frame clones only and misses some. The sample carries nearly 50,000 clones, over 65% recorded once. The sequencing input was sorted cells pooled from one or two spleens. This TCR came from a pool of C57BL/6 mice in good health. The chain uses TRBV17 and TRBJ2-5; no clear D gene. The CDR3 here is CASSGPAEDTQYF. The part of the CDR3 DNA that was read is TGTGCTAGCAGTGGACCCGCGGAAGACACCCAGTAC.